This TCR beta chain came from a study of T cell responses to AZD1222 COVID-19 vaccine. General study results and limits: Vaccination with two AZD1222 doses was followed by a rise in Spike-specific TCR breadth and depth.

The length of the CDR3 is 14 residues. CDR1 is LNHDA and CDR2 is SQIVND in the germline V gene (reference sequence). Sequenced by immunoSEQ multiplex PCR; TCRdb stores in-frame clones only, minus some. The repertoire includes around 130,000 clones, over 90% of them detected once, and 5% to 7% sits in the top ten. In the case of this clone: The target antigen is unknown. Germline and junction disagree at one end, which may indicate a read error.

The clonotype was recovered from an adult in good health. The rearrangement joins TRBV19 to TRBJ1-5; maybe TRBD1 (5 bases). The sequencing here drew on peripheral blood, taken on day 0 of AZD1222 vaccination. The CDR3 nucleotides read TGTGCTAGTAGTATCCAGGGAAGCAATCAGCCCCAGCATTTT. Translation: CASSIQGSNQPQHF.